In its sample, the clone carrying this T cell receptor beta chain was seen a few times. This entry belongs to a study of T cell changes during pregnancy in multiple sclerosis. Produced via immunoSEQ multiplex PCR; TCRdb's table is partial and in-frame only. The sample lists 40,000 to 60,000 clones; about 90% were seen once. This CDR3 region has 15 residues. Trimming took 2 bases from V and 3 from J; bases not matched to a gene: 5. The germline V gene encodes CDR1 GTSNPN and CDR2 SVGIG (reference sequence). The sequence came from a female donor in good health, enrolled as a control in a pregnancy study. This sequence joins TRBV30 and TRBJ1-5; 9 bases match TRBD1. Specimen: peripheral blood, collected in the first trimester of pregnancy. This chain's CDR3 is CAWSTGQGYNQPQHF. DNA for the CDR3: TGTGCCTGGAGTACGGGACAGGGATACAATCAGCCCCAGCATTTT. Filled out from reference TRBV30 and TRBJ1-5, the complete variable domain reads SQTIHQWPATLVQPVGSPLSLECTVEGTSNPNLYWYRQAAGRGLQLLFYSVGIGQISSEVPQNLSASRPQDRQFILSSKKLLLSDSGFYLCAWSTGQGYNQPQHFGDGTRLSIL.